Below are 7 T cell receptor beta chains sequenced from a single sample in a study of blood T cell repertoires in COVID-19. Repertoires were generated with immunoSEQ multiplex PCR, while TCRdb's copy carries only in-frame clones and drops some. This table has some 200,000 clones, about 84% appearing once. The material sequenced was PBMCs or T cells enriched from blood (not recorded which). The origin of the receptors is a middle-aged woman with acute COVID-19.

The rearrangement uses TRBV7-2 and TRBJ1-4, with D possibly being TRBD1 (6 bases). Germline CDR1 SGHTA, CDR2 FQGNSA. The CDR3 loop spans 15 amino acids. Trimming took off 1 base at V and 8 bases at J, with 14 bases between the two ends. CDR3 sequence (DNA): TGTGCCAGCAGCTTAGACCCCAGGGGCCGAGAAAAACTGTTTTTT. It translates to CASSLDPRGREKLFF. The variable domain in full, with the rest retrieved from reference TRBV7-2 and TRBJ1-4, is GAGVSQSPSNKVTEKGKDVELRCDPISGHTALYWYRQSLGQGLEFLIYFQGNSAPDKSGLPSDRFSAERTGGSVSTLTIQRTQQEDSAVYLCASSLDPRGREKLFFGSGTQLSVL.

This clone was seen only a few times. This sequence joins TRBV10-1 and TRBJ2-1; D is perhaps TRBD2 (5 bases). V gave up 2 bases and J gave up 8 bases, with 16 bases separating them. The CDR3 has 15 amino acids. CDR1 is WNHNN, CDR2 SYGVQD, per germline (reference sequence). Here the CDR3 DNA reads TGCGCCAGCAGTGAGGGTGGACTGGTCTCGGATGAGCAGTTCTTC. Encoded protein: CASSEGGLVSDEQFF.

The chain's CDR3 is CASSESEPGRSPLHF. DNA for the CDR3: TGTGCCAGCAGTGAATCTGAGCCGGGGAGGTCACCCCTCCACTTT. The rearrangement joins TRBV6-1 to TRBJ1-6; unclear D gene. V lost 2 bases, J lost 10 bases, and 15 bases lay in between. The CDR3 length is 15 residues. The germline gives CDR1 MNHNS, CDR2 SASEGT.

The CDR3 reads CASSPGTSFSGELFF. CDR3 bases: TGTGCCAGCAGCCCCGGGACTAGCTTCAGCGGGGAGCTGTTTTTT. The chain joins TRBV3-1 (or the pseudogene TRBV3-2) to TRBJ2-2, with 9 bases that match TRBD2. The V gene end was trimmed by 4 bases and the J gene end by 7 bases; junction bases not matched to a gene: 7. The CDR3 is 15 amino acids. Germline lookup yields CDR1 LGHDT and CDR2 YNNKEL (reference sequence).

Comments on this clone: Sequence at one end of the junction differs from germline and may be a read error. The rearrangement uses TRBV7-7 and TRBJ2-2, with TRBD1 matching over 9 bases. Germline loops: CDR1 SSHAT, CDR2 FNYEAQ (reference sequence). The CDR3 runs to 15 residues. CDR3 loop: CASSPGQGGTGELFF. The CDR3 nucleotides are TGTGCTAGCAGCCCGGGACAGGGAGGCACCGGGGAGCTGTTTTTT.

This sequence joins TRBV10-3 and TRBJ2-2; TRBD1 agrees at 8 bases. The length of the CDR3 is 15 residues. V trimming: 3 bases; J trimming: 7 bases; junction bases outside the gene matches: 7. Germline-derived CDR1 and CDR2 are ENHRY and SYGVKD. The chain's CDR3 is CAISDTRGRNGELFF. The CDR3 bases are TGTGCCATCAGTGATACCAGGGGGCGAAACGGGGAGCTGTTTTTT.

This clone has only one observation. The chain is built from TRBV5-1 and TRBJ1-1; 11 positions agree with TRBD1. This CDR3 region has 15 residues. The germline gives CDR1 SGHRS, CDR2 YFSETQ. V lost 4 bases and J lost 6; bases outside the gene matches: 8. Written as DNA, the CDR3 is TGCGCCAGCAGCCTTCCGGGACAGGGGGAGCCTGAAGCTTTCTTT. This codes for CASSLPGQGEPEAFF.